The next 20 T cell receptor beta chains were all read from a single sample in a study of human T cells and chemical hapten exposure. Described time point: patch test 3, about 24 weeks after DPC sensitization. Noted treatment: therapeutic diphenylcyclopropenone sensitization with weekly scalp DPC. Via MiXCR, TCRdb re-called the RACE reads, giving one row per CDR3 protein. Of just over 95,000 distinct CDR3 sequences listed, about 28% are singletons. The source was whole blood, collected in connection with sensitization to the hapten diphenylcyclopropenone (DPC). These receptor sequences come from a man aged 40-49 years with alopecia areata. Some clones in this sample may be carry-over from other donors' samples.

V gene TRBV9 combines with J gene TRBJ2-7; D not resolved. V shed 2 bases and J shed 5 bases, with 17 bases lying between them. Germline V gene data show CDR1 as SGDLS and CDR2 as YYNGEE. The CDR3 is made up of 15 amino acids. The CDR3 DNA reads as TGTGCCAGCAGCGTTCACCCCAACTTTTCCGACGAGCAGTACTTC. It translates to CASSVHPNFSDEQYF.

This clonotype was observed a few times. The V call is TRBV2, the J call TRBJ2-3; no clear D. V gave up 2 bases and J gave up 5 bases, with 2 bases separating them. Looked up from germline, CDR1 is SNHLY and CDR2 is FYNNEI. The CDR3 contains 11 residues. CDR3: CASSERDTQYF. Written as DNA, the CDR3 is TGTGCCAGCAGTGAAAGAGATACGCAGTATTTT.

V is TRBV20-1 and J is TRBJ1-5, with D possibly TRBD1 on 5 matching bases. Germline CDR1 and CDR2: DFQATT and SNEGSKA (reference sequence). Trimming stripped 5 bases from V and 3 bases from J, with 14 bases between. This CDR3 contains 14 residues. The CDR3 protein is CSAAGTVDNQPQHF. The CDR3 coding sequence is TGCAGTGCTGCCGGGACCGTCGACAATCAGCCCCAGCATTTT.

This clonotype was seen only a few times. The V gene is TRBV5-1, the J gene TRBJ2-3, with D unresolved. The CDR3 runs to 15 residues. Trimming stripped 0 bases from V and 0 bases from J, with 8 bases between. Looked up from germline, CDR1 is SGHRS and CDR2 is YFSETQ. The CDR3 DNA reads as TGCGCCAGCAGCTTGGCCCACGGTAGCACAGATACGCAGTATTTT. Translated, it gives CASSLAHGSTDTQYF.

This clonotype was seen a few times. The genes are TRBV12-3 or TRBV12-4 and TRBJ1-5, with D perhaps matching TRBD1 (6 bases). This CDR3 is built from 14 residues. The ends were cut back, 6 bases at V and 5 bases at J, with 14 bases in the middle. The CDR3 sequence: CASSSNRADQPQHF. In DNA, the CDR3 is TGTGCCAGCAGCTCAAACAGGGCTGATCAGCCCCAGCATTTT.

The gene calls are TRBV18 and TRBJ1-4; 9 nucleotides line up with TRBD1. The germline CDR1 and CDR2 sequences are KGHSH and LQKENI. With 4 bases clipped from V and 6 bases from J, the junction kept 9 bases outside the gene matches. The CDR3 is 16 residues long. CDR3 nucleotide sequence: TGTGCCAGCTCACTACATATCCGGGACAGGGATGAAAAACTGTTTTTT. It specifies CASSLHIRDRDEKLFF. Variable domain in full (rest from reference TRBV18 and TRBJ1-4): NAGVMQNPRHLVRRRGQEARLRCSPMKGHSHVYWYRQLPEEGLKFMVYLQKENIIDESGMPKERFSAEFPKEGPSILRIQQVVRGDSAAYFCASSLHIRDRDEKLFFGSGTQLSVL.

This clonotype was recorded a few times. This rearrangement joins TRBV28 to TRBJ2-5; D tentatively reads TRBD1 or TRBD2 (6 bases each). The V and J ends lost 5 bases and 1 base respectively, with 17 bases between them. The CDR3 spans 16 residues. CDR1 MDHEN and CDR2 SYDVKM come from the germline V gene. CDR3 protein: CASSPHPGAAQETQYF. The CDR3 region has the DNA TGTGCCAGCAGTCCTCACCCGGGGGCAGCCCAAGAGACCCAGTACTTC.

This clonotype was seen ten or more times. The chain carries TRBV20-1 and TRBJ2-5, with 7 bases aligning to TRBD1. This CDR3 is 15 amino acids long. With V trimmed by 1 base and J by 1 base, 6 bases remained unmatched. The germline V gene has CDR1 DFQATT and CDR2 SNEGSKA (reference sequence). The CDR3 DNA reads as TGCAGTGCTAGAGCATCCGGGACAGCCCAAGAGACCCAGTACTTC. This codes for CSARASGTAQETQYF.

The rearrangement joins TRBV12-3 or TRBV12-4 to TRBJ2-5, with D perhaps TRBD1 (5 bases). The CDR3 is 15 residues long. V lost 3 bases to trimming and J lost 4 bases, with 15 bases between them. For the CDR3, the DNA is TGTGCCAGCAGTTTTCTGAAGGGGTCTTCAGAGACCCAGTACTTC. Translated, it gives CASSFLKGSSETQYF.

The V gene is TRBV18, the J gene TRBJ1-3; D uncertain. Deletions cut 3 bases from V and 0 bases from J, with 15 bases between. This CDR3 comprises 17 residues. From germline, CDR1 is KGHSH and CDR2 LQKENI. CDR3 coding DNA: TGTGCCAGCTCACCCGCGACGGGTGGATCCTCTGGAAACACCATATATTTT. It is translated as CASSPATGGSSGNTIYF.

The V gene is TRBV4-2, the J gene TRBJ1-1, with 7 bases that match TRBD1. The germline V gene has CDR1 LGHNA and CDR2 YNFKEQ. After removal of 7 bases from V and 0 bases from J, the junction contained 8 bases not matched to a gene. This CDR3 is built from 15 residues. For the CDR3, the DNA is TGTGCCAGCACCCCGTATGGGACAGTGAACACTGAAGCTTTCTTT. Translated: CASTPYGTVNTEAFF.

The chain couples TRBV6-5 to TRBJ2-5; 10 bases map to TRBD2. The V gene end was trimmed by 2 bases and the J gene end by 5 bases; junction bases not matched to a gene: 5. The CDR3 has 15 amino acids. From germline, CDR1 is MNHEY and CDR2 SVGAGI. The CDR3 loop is CASSYLAGDAETQYF. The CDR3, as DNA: TGTGCCAGCAGTTACCTAGCGGGAGATGCGGAGACCCAGTACTTC.

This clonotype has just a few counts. The DNA for the CDR3 is TGTGCCAGCAGTGCCCCCGGGACTAGCGGGAGGGGTACTAGCACAGATACGCAGTATTTT. This codes for CASSAPGTSGRGTSTDTQYF. The chain combines TRBV6-5 with TRBJ2-3; 16 bases agree with TRBD2. The CDR3 consists of 20 residues. The germline V gene has CDR1 MNHEY and CDR2 SVGAGI. With 5 bases clipped from V and 0 bases from J, the junction kept 11 bases outside the gene matches.

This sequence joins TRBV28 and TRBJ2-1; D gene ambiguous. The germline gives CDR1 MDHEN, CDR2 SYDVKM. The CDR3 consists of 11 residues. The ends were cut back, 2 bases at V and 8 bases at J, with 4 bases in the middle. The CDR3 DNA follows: TGTGCCAGCAGTTTACAGTATGAGCAGTTCTTC. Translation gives CASSLQYEQFF.

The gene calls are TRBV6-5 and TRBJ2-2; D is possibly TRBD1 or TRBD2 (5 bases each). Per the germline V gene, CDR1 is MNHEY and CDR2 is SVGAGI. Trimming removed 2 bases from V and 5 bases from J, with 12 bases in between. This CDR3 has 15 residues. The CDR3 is CASSYKGPRTGELFF. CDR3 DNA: TGTGCCAGCAGTTACAAGGGACCCCGGACCGGGGAGCTGTTTTTT.

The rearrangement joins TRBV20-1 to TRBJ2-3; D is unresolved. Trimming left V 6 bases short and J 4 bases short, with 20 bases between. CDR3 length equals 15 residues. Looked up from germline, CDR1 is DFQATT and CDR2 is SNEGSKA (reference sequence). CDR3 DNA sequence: TGCAGTGCCATCCGGCCTAGAGCGCCCTCAGATACGCAGTATTTT. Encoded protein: CSAIRPRAPSDTQYF.

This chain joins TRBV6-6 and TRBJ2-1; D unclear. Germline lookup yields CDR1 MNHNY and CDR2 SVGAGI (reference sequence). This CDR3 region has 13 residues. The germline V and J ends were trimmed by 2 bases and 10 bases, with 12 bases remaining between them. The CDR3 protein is CASSYPQDREQFF. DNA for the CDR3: TGTGCCAGCAGTTACCCCCAGGACCGGGAGCAGTTCTTC.

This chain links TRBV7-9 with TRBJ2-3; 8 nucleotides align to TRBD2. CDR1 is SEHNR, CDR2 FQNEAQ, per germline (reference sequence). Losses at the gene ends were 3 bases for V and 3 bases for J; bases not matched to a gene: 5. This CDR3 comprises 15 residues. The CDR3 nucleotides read TGTGCCAGCAGCTTGACTAGCGTTTCGACAGATACGCAGTATTTT. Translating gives CASSLTSVSTDTQYF. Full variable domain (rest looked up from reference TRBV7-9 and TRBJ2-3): DTGVSQNPRHKITKRGQNVTFRCDPISEHNRLYWYRQTLGQGPEFLTYFQNEAQLEKSRLLSDRFSAERPKGSFSTLEIQRTEQGDSAMYLCASSLTSVSTDTQYFGPGTRLTVL.

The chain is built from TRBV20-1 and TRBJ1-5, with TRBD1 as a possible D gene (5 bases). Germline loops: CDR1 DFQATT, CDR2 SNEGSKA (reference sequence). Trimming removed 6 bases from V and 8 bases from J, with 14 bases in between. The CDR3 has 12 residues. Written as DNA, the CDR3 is TGCAGTGCCAGGGTGGGGCCTGAGCCCCAGCATTTT. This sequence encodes CSARVGPEPQHF.

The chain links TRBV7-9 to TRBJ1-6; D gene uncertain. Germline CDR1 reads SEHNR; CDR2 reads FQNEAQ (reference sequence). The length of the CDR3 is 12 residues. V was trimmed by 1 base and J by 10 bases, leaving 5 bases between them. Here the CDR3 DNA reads TGTGCCAGCAGCTTAGACGGATCACCCCTCCACTTT. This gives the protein CASSLDGSPLHF.